Below are 24 T cell receptor beta chains sequenced from a single sample in a study of neoadjuvant anti-PD-1 for oral cavity cancer. Here immunoSEQ multiplex PCR was the method, and the copy in TCRdb shows in-frame clones only, minus some. The sample comprises about 15,000 clones, 60% to 70% of which are singletons, and around 2.1% rests with the top ten. The starting material was PBMCs, obtained before nivolumab (anti-PD-1) treatment. Receptor source: a person between 35 and 79 years old with oral cavity squamous cell carcinoma.

The chain uses TRBV7-6 and TRBJ1-3; D is perhaps TRBD1 (5 bases). CDR3 length equals 14 residues. The germline V gene encodes CDR1 SGHVS and CDR2 FNYEAQ. V gave up 5 bases and J gave up 3 bases, with 11 bases separating them. The CDR3 protein is CASSRDPFGNTIYF. CDR3 DNA sequence: TGTGCCAGCAGCCGGGACCCCTTTGGAAACACCATATATTTT.

There are a few counts of this clone. The V gene is TRBV19, the J gene TRBJ2-2; 10 nucleotides line up with TRBD2. The V gene's germline CDR1 is LNHDA and CDR2 SQIVND (reference sequence). CDR3 size: 15 residues. V was pared by 6 bases and J by 1 base, with 2 bases of the junction left unmatched. The CDR3 sequence: CASRASGRNTGELFF. The CDR3 DNA reads as TGTGCCAGTAGGGCTAGCGGGAGGAACACCGGGGAGCTGTTTTTT. Full variable domain (missing parts from reference TRBV19 and TRBJ2-2): DGGITQSPKYLFRKEGQNVTLSCEQNLNHDAMYWYRQDPGQGLRLIYYSQIVNDFQKGDIAEGYSVSREKKESFPLTVTSAQKNPTAFYLCASRASGRNTGELFFGEGSRLTVL.

The chain combines TRBV21-1 with TRBJ2-1; the table's D call TRBD2 went unverified against the DNA. TRBV21-1 corresponds to a pseudogene. CDR3 length equals 18 residues. CDR3 residues: CASSRWASGRNSYNEQFF. CDR3 in DNA: TGTGCCAGCAGCAGGTGGGCTAGCGGTCGTAACTCCTACAATGAGCAGTTCTTC.

The chain is built from TRBV5-1 and TRBJ2-3; D is ambiguous. The CDR3 covers 12 residues. The V and J ends lost 0 bases and 5 bases respectively, with 4 bases between them. CDR1 is SGHRS, CDR2 YFSETQ, per germline. CDR3: CASSLDGDTQYF. The CDR3 DNA is TGCGCCAGCAGCTTGGACGGAGATACGCAGTATTTT. Combining the CDR3 with reference TRBV5-1 and TRBJ2-3 gives the whole variable domain KAGVTQTPRYLIKTRGQQVTLSCSPISGHRSVSWYQQTPGQGLQFLFEYFSETQRNKGNFPGRFSGRQFSNSRSEMNVSTLELGDSALYLCASSLDGDTQYFGPGTRLTVL.

There are a few counts of this clone. This chain uses TRBV18 with TRBJ2-1; 9 bases align to TRBD2. The V and J ends lost 3 bases and 7 bases, in that order; junction bases with no gene match: 7. This CDR3 comprises 15 residues. Germline CDR1 KGHSH, CDR2 LQKENI. The CDR3 DNA reads TGTGCCAGCTCACCCGAGCGGGGGGCTGGTAATGAGCAGTTCTTC. It specifies CASSPERGAGNEQFF.

V gene TRBV5-4 combines with J gene TRBJ2-2; D remains ambiguous. V shed 3 bases and J shed 1 base, with 7 bases lying between them. Per germline, CDR1 SGHNT and CDR2 YYREEE (reference sequence). The CDR3 totals 14 residues. CDR3 protein: CASSSILNTGELFF. In nucleotides, the CDR3 is TGTGCCAGCAGCTCGATTCTGAACACCGGGGAGCTGTTTTTT.

The V gene is TRBV5-1, the J gene TRBJ1-1; D gene ambiguous. Trimming removed 4 bases from V and 5 bases from J, with 24 bases in between. CDR3 length equals 17 residues. CDR1 and CDR2 from the germline V gene are SGHRS and YFSETQ. The CDR3 region has the DNA TGCGCCAGCAGCCAATCGGGGTCGTTACTACGGAGGACTGAAGCTTTCTTT. This encodes CASSQSGSLLRRTEAFF. Full variable domain (outside the CDR3, taken from reference TRBV5-1 and TRBJ1-1): KAGVTQTPRYLIKTRGQQVTLSCSPISGHRSVSWYQQTPGQGLQFLFEYFSETQRNKGNFPGRFSGRQFSNSRSEMNVSTLELGDSALYLCASSQSGSLLRRTEAFFGQGTRLTVV.

In its sample, this clone was seen a few times. This sequence joins TRBV7-6 and TRBJ2-7, with 7 nucleotides matching TRBD1. Germline V gene data show CDR1 as SGHVS and CDR2 as FNYEAQ. The CDR3 runs 14 residues. Losses at the gene ends were 4 bases for V and 7 bases for J; bases not matched to a gene: 10. Written as DNA, the CDR3 is TGTGCCAGCAGCTCTGACGGGACAGTTTGGGAGCAGTACTTC. Translated, it gives CASSSDGTVWEQYF.

The gene calls are TRBV9 and TRBJ2-7; tentative D call: TRBD1 (7 bases). This CDR3 has 13 residues. Trimming pared 4 bases from V and 7 bases from J, leaving 15 bases between. The germline gives CDR1 SGDLS, CDR2 YYNGEE. CDR3 region: CASSRDSGWEQYF. The CDR3 region has the DNA TGTGCCAGCAGCAGGGACAGCGGGTGGGAGCAGTACTTC.

A few counts support this clone. This chain joins TRBV29-1 and TRBJ1-1; 10 bases are shared with TRBD1. The V gene end was trimmed by 3 bases and the J gene end by 5 bases; junction bases not matched to a gene: 6. CDR1 is SQVTM and CDR2 is ANQGSEA in the germline V gene. The CDR3 has 14 amino acids. CDR3 coding DNA: TGCAGCGTTGAGGACAGGGGGATCGGGACTGAAGCTTTCTTT. Protein product: CSVEDRGIGTEAFF.

The chain joins TRBV30 to TRBJ1-1; tentative D call: TRBD1 (6 bases). Trimming cost V 4 bases and J 1 base, with 22 bases left between them. Germline V gene data show CDR1 as GTSNPN and CDR2 as SVGIG (reference sequence). The CDR3 is 17 residues long. CDR3 in DNA: TGTGCCTGGACCCGTGCGTTGGGGGGGCGAAAGAACACTGAAGCTTTCTTT. Translation: CAWTRALGGRKNTEAFF.

To note about this clone: The germline gene is not matched at one end of the junction; a read error may be the cause. In the same sample, other DNA sequences code for this CDR3. The chain recombines TRBV4-1 with TRBJ1-5; D unresolved. This CDR3 has 18 residues. Germline loops: CDR1 MGHRA, CDR2 YSYEKL. The CDR3 reads CASSQDTGAQNSNQPQHF. The CDR3 nucleotides read TGCGCCAGTAGCCAAGATACCGGAGCACAGAATAGCAATCAGCCCCAGCATTTT.

This chain connects TRBV27 to TRBJ2-7; either TRBD1 or TRBD2 may fit D (6 bases each). The V gene lost 4 bases and the J gene lost 5 bases, with 36 bases spanning the gap. CDR1 is MNHEY, CDR2 SMNVEV, per germline (reference sequence). The length of the CDR3 is 21 residues. CDR3 sequence reads: CASSSLIVPASLGGGVDEQYF. In DNA form, the CDR3 reads TGTGCCAGCAGTTCCCTAATAGTCCCTGCCTCCTTGGGGGGCGGAGTGGACGAGCAGTACTTC.

The rearrangement joins TRBV5-1 to TRBJ2-1, with a possible D match to TRBD2 (6 bases). Germline lookup yields CDR1 SGHRS and CDR2 YFSETQ. The CDR3 sequence is 16 residues long. The V end lost 4 bases, the J end lost 0 bases, and 14 bases lay between the germline ends. CDR3 sequence (DNA): TGCGCCAGCAGCCTACTAGCCTCGAGCTCCTACAATGAGCAGTTCTTC. Its translation: CASSLLASSSYNEQFF.

The CDR3 region has the DNA TGTGCCAGTCCAGCGGGGGGCCGTGGAAACACCATATATTTT. It specifies CASPAGGRGNTIYF. The chain has TRBV19 and TRBJ1-3, with D possibly matching TRBD1 (6 bases). Germline lookup yields CDR1 LNHDA and CDR2 SQIVND (reference sequence). The CDR3 contains 14 residues. V was shortened by 8 bases and J by 3 bases, with 14 bases between the two germline ends.

This clone has just a few counts. This chain links TRBV6-5 with TRBJ2-3, with D perhaps TRBD1 (6 bases). Trimming took off 2 bases at V and 5 bases at J, with 14 bases between the two ends. CDR1 and CDR2 from the germline V gene are MNHEY and SVGAGI. CDR3 length equals 15 residues. The CDR3: CASSYGGYEGDTQYF. The DNA for the CDR3 is TGTGCCAGCAGTTACGGGGGCTACGAGGGAGATACGCAGTATTTT.

The genes are TRBV28 and TRBJ2-1, with 11 nucleotides matching TRBD2. V lost 7 bases and J lost 5; bases outside the gene matches: 7. This CDR3 contains 15 residues. In germline, CDR1 is MDHEN, CDR2 SYDVKM. Written as DNA, the CDR3 is TGTGCCAGCATTCACGGGACTAGCGGAAACAATGAGCAGTTCTTC. Residues: CASIHGTSGNNEQFF. Combining the CDR3 with reference TRBV28 and TRBJ2-1 gives the whole variable domain DVKVTQSSRYLVKRTGEKVFLECVQDMDHENMFWYRQDPGLGLRLIYFSYDVKMKEKGDIPEGYSVSREKKERFSLILESASTNQTSMYLCASIHGTSGNNEQFFGPGTRLTVL.

The J gene is TRBJ1-2, the V gene TRBV19, with D unresolved. The CDR3 has 16 amino acids. The germline V and J ends were trimmed by 2 bases and 2 bases, with 15 bases remaining between them. In germline, CDR1 is LNHDA, CDR2 SQIVND (reference sequence). CDR3 nucleotide sequence: TGTGCCAGTAGTATAAAGCGTGGCGGCCGAAACTATGGCTACACCTTC. Its protein is CASSIKRGGRNYGYTF.

The chain has TRBV11-2 and TRBJ1-6; D gene ambiguous. CDR3 length equals 12 residues. From germline, CDR1 is SGHAT and CDR2 FQNNGV. Trimming took off 2 bases at V and 15 bases at J, with 11 bases between the two ends. This chain's CDR3 is CASSLRPGYLHF. As DNA, the CDR3 is TGTGCCAGCAGCTTACGGCCGGGTTACCTCCACTTT.

This clone was observed a few times. This chain's CDR3 is CASSGNEQGFHNEQFF. CDR3 nucleotide sequence: TGTGCCAGCAGCGGAAACGAACAGGGTTTCCACAATGAGCAGTTCTTC. The gene calls are TRBV9 and TRBJ2-1; TRBD1 is a possible D gene (6 bases). The germline V gene has CDR1 SGDLS and CDR2 YYNGEE. V was shortened by 3 bases and J by 5 bases, with 18 bases between the two germline ends. The CDR3 runs to 16 residues.

The rearrangement links TRBV28 to TRBJ2-3; 7 bases line up with TRBD2. Germline V gene data show CDR1 as MDHEN and CDR2 as SYDVKM. The V and J ends lost 2 bases and 0 bases, in that order; junction bases with no gene match: 11. This CDR3 is built from 18 residues. CDR3 loop: CASSLGPGRGPSTDTQYF. CDR3 DNA sequence: TGTGCCAGCAGTTTAGGGCCAGGGAGGGGACCTAGCACAGATACGCAGTATTTT.

As DNA, the CDR3 is TGTGCCTGGAGTGTGAGGACCAGGGGTGAAGCTTTCTTT. Protein sequence: CAWSVRTRGEAFF. The chain couples TRBV30 to TRBJ1-1, with D tentatively TRBD1 (6 bases). The V gene's germline CDR1 is GTSNPN and CDR2 SVGIG (reference sequence). Trimming pared 0 bases from V and 7 bases from J, leaving 12 bases between. The CDR3 is 13 residues long.

This clone was observed a few times. The genes are TRBV2 and TRBJ1-2, with 9 bases that match TRBD1. J gave up 6 bases and V 4 bases, and 12 bases lay outside the gene matches. The CDR3 extends over 16 amino acids. CDR1 is SNHLY, CDR2 FYNNEI, per germline. CDR3 DNA: TGTGCCAGCAGTGCTGTTCCGGGACAGGGAGCGAATGGCTACACCTTC. This encodes CASSAVPGQGANGYTF.

V usage is TRBV28 and J usage is TRBJ1-2; D may be TRBD1 (5 bases). The germline V and J ends were trimmed by 4 bases and 4 bases, with 13 bases remaining between them. The CDR3 runs 14 residues. CDR1 is MDHEN and CDR2 is SYDVKM in the germline V gene. This chain's CDR3 is CASSSGAKGYGYTF. The CDR3 nucleotides are TGTGCCAGCAGTTCCGGGGCGAAGGGCTATGGCTACACCTTC.